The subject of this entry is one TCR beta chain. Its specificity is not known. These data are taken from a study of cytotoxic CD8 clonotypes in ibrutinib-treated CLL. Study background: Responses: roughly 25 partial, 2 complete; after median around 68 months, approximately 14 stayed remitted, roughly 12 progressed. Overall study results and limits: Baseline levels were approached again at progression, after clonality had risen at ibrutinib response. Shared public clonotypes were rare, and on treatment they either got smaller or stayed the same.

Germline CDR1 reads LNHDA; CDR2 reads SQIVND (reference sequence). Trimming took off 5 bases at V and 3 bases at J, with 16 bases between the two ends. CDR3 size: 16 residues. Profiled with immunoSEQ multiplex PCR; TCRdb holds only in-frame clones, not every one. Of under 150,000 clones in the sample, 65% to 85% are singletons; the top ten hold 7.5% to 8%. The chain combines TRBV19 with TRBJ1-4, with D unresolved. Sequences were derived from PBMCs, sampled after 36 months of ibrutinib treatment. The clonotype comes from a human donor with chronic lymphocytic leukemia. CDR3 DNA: TGTGCCAGTAGTGCCTCCGGCTGGGAGGCTAATGAAAAACTGTTTTTT. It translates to CASSASGWEANEKLFF.